This T cell receptor beta chain was recovered during a study of blood T cell repertoires in COVID-19. Across the whole study: Whether acute or convalescent, the COVID-19 samples came from the United States, Italy and Spain. PBMCs, B-cell-depleted T cells, or T cells were the source of the cDNA or gDNA that made up the material.

This clone was seen more than once but under ten times. Original handling: By means of reference gene primer amplification, nucleated cell counts were estimated. Clones were read by immunoSEQ multiplex PCR, and TCRdb kept only the in-frame ones, dropping some. The V and J calls and clone size were taken over from that table, and D and trimming were inferred from the DNA. Of about 74,000 clones detected, about four fifths appear once; the ten largest clones hold over 20%. V gave up 0 bases and J gave up 4 bases, with 16 bases separating them. This CDR3 has 16 residues. Germline V CDR1 and CDR2: SEHNR, FQNEAQ (reference sequence).

The receptor comes from a man in his 70s with acute or convalescent COVID-19. Sequencing was performed on peripheral blood. This rearrangement joins TRBV7-9 to TRBJ2-7; D is possibly TRBD1 (6 bases). This CDR3 is CASSLAAAAQGYEQYF. CDR3 bases: TGTGCCAGCAGCTTAGCGGCGGCAGCGCAGGGGTACGAGCAGTACTTC. Full variable domain (missing parts from reference TRBV7-9 and TRBJ2-7): DTGVSQNPRHKITKRGQNVTFRCDPISEHNRLYWYRQTLGQGPEFLTYFQNEAQLEKSRLLSDRFSAERPKGSFSTLEIQRTEQGDSAMYLCASSLAAAAQGYEQYFGPGTRLTVT.